The TCR beta chain described here comes from a study of CD4 T cells in relation to SARS-CoV-2 and coronaviruses. Findings of the study overall: SARS-CoV-2-driven expansion was significantly weaker in crossreactive than monoreactive clones.

Measured with immunoSEQ multiplex PCR; TCRdb has only the in-frame clones, and not every one. The sample has around 62,000 clones; less than 95% are singletons. Before the COVID-19 pandemic, during about 2010-2018, CD4+ T cells were taken from unexposed donors. Germline values: CDR1 SGHRS, CDR2 YFSETQ. V gave up 4 bases and J gave up 5 bases, with 7 bases separating them. The CDR3 runs to 11 residues. Of note for this clone: The antigen is undetermined.

The TCR comes from a human donor in good health. The V call is TRBV5-1, the J call TRBJ2-7; D ambiguous. Sequencing was carried out using naive CD4+ T cells from PBMCs. Subset indicated: naive CD4+ T cells isolated by negative enrichment. CDR3 protein: CASSVRDEQYF. The CDR3 nucleotides are TGCGCCAGCAGCGTCAGAGACGAGCAGTACTTC. Combining the CDR3 with reference TRBV5-1 and TRBJ2-7 gives the whole variable domain KAGVTQTPRYLIKTRGQQVTLSCSPISGHRSVSWYQQTPGQGLQFLFEYFSETQRNKGNFPGRFSGRQFSNSRSEMNVSTLELGDSALYLCASSVRDEQYFGPGTRLTVT.